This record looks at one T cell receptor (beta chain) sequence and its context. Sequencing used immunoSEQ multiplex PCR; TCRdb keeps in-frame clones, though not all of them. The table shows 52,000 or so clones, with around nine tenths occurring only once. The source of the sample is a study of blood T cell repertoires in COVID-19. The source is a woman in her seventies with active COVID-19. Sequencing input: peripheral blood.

This CDR3 is CASSFGQGALDEQFF. DNA for the CDR3: TGCGCCAGCAGCTTCGGACAGGGGGCTTTGGATGAGCAGTTCTTC. The rearrangement links TRBV5-1 to TRBJ2-1; 11 nucleotides align to TRBD1. Germline V gene lookup returns CDR1 SGHRS and CDR2 YFSETQ. J was trimmed by 8 bases and V by 2 bases; bases with no gene match: 6. This CDR3 contains 15 residues.